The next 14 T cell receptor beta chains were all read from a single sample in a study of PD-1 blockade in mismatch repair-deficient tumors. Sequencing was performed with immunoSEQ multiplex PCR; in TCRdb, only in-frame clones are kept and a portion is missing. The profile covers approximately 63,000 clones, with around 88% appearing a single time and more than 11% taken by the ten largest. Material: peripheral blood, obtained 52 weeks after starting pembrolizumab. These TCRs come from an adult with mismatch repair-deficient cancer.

The CDR3 sequence: CASSDSAGAQETQYF. CDR3 DNA sequence: TGTGCCAGCAGTGACTCGGCGGGGGCCCAAGAGACCCAGTACTTC. The chain combines TRBV6-4 with TRBJ2-5, with TRBD2 as a possible D gene (7 bases). CDR3 length: 15 amino acids. The ends were cut back, 0 bases at V and 1 base at J, with 9 bases in the middle. The germline CDR1 and CDR2 sequences are MRHNA and SNTAGT.

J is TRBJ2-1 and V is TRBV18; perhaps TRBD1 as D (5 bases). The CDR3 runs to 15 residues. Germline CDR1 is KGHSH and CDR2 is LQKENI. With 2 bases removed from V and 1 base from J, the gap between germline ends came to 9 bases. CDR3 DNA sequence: TGTGCCAGCTCACCAAAAAGGGGTTCCTACAATGAGCAGTTCTTC. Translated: CASSPKRGSYNEQFF.

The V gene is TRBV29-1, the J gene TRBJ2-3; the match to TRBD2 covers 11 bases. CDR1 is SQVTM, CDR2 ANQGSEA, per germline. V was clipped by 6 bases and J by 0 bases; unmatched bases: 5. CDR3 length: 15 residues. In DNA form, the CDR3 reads TGCAGCGTCAAGCGGACTAGCGGGAGCACAGATACGCAGTATTTT. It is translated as CSVKRTSGSTDTQYF.

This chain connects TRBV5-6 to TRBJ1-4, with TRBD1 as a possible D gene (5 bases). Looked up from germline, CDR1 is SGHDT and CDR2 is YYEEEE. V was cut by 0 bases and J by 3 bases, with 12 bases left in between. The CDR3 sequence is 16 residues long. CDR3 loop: CASSLGGRGSNEKLFF. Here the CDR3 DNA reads TGTGCCAGCAGCTTGGGGGGTCGGGGGTCTAATGAAAAACTGTTTTTT.

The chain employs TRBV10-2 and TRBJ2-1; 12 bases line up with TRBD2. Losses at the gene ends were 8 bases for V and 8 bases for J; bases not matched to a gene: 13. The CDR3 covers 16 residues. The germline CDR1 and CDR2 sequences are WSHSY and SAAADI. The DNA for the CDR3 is TGCGCCAGCCAGACCGCGACTAGCGGGAGTGGTGATGAGCAGTTCTTC. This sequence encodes CASQTATSGSGDEQFF.

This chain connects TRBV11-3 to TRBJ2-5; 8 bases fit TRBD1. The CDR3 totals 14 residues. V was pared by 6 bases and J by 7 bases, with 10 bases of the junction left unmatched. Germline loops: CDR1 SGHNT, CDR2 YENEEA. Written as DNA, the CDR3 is TGTGCCAGCAGTAACAGGGGGTACGGAGTGACCCAGTACTTC. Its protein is CASSNRGYGVTQYF.

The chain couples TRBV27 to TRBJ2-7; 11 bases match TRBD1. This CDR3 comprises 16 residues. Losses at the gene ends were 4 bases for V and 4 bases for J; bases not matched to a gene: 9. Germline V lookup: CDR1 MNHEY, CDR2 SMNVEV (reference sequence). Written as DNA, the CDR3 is TGTGCCAGCAGTTCGTTAGGACAGGGGGCGTTTTACGAGCAGTACTTC. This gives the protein CASSSLGQGAFYEQYF.

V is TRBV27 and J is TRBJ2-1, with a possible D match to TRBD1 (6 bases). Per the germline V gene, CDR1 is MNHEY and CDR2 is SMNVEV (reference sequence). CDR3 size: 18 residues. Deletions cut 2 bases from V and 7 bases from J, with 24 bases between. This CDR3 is CASSLGGVFRDEWNEQFF. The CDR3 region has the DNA TGTGCCAGCAGTTTAGGGGGCGTTTTCCGGGATGAATGGAATGAGCAGTTCTTC.

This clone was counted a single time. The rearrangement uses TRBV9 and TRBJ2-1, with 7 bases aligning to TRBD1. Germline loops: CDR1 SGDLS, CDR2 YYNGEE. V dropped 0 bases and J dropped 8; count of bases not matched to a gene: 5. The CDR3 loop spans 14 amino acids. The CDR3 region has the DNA TGTGCCAGCAGCGTAGAGATAGGGGGCGATGAGCAGTTCTTC. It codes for CASSVEIGGDEQFF.

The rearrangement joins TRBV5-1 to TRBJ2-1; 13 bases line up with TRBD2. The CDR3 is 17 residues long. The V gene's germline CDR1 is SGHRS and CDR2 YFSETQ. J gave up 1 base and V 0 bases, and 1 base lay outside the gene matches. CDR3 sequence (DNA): TGCGCCAGCAGCTTGGGGACTAGCGGGAGTTCCTACAATGAGCAGTTCTTC. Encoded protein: CASSLGTSGSSYNEQFF.

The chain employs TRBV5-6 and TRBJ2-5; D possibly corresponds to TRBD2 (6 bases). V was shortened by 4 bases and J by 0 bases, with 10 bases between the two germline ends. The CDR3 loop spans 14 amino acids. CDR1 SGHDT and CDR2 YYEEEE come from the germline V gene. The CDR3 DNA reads TGTGCCAGCAGCGTGCTAGCGTACCAAGAGACCCAGTACTTC. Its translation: CASSVLAYQETQYF.

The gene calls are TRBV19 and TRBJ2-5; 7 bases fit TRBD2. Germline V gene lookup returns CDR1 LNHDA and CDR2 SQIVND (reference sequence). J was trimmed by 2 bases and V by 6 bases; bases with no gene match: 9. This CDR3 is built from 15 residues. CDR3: CASRRASGSQETQYF. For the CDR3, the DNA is TGTGCCAGTAGGAGAGCTAGCGGTTCGCAAGAGACCCAGTACTTC.

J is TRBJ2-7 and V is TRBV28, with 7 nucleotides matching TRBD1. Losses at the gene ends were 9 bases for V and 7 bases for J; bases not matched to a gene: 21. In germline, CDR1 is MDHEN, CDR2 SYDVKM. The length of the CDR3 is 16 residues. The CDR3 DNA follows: TGTGCCAGTGTTCTCAATACCGGGACAGAGAGTGAAGAGCAGTACTTC. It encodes CASVLNTGTESEEQYF. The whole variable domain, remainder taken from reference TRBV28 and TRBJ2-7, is DVKVTQSSRYLVKRTGEKVFLECVQDMDHENMFWYRQDPGLGLRLIYFSYDVKMKEKGDIPEGYSVSREKKERFSLILESASTNQTSMYLCASVLNTGTESEEQYFGPGTRLTVT.

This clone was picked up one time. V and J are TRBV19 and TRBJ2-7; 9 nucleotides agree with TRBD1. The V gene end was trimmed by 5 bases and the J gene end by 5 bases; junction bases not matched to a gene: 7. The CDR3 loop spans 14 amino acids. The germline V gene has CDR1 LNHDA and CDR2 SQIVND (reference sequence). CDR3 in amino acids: CASSPGTGRDEQYF. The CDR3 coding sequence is TGTGCCAGTAGTCCCGGGACAGGGAGAGACGAGCAGTACTTC.